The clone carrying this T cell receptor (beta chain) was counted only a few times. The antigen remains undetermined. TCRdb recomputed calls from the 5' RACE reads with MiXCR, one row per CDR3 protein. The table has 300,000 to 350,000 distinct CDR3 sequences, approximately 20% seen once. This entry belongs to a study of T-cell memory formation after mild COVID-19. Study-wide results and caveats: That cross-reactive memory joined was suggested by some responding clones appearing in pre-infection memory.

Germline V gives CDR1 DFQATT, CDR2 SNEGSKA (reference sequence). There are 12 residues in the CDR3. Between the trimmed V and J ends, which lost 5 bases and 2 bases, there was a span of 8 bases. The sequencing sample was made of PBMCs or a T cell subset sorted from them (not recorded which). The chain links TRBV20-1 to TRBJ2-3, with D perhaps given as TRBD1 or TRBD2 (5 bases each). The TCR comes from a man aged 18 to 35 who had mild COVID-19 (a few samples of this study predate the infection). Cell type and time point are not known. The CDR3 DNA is TGCAGTGCTGGGACGGACACAGATACGCAGTATTTT. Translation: CSAGTDTDTQYF.